The rows below give T cell receptor beta chains drawn from one sample of a study of glioma-infiltrating T cells after dendritic cell vaccination. The method was immunoSEQ multiplex PCR; TCRdb's version includes in-frame clones alone and lacks a portion of them. The profile shows under 100,000 clones, under 90% of them singletons. This sample comprised blood, obtained before dendritic cell vaccination. All receptors derive from a human donor with glioblastoma. The CDR3 runs from the conserved cysteine through the conserved F or W. D genes are given only for firm matches. The size entry is marked missing in some rows and otherwise reads once, few, many or a size class.

v_call	d_call	clone_size	j_call	cdr3_nt	cdr3_aa
TRBV6-1	TRBD1	NA	TRBJ1-5	TGTGCCAGCGTCGGATCGGGACAGCACAATCAGCCCCAGCATTTT	CASVGSGQHNQPQHF
TRBV28	TRBD1	NA	TRBJ1-5	TGTGCCAGCAGTCCGGGACAGGGTTTAAGCAATCAGCCCCAGCATTTT	CASSPGQGLSNQPQHF
TRBV27	NA	NA	TRBJ2-1	TGTGCCAGCAGTTTCCCTGGGAGCGAACACTACAATGAGCAGTTCTTC	CASSFPGSEHYNEQFF
TRBV18	NA	NA	TRBJ1-2	TGTGCCAGCTCATTAACCGACAGGCCCGATAATTATGGCTACACCTTC	CASSLTDRPDNYGYTF
TRBV10-1	TRBD2	NA	TRBJ2-1	TGCGCCAGCTCGCCGCTAGCGGGAGAGGGCAATGAGCAGTTCTTC	CASSPLAGEGNEQFF
TRBV19	TRBD1	NA	TRBJ2-3	TGTGCCAGTAGTGCCGGACAGGTCCCGGGAGATACGCAGTATTTT	CASSAGQVPGDTQYF
TRBV7-9	TRBD1	NA	TRBJ1-2	TGTGCCAGCAGCGCCGCGGGACAGGGTATTCATGGCTACACCTTC	CASSAAGQGIHGYTF
TRBV5-1	TRBD2	NA	TRBJ2-3	TGCGCCAGCAAAGGGACTAGCGGGACCCGAGTCACAGATACGCAGTATTTT	CASKGTSGTRVTDTQYF
TRBV5-6	NA	NA	TRBJ2-6	TGTGCCAGCAGCTTGGACTCCTCCTCTGGGGCCAACGTCCTGACTTTC	CASSLDSSSGANVLTF
TRBV10-2	NA	few	TRBJ2-7	TGCGCCAGCAGAGACTTCGAGCAGTACTTC	CASRDFEQYF
TRBV11-2	NA	NA	TRBJ1-1	TGTGCCAGCAGCTTAGTCGCGGGGCCCGAGAACACTGAAGCTTTCTTT	CASSLVAGPENTEAFF
TRBV29-1	TRBD2	few	TRBJ2-1	TGCAGCGTTTACCTAGCGGGGGGGCTTGAGCAGTTCTTC	CSVYLAGGLEQFF
TRBV19	NA	NA	TRBJ2-3	TGTGCCAGTAGCCTAGCAGCCTCTAGCACAGATACGCAGTATTTT	CASSLAASSTDTQYF
TRBV15	TRBD1	once	TRBJ2-7	TGTGCCACCACCCGGGACAGGGGGTACGAGCAGTACTTC	CATTRDRGYEQYF
TRBV5-6	NA	once	TRBJ2-7	TGTGCCAGCAGCCCGGGGGTACCGGAGGATGGGTACGAGCAGTACTTC	CASSPGVPEDGYEQYF
TRBV9	TRBD1	NA	TRBJ2-7	TGTGCCAGCAGCGTTGGGACAGGGGCCTACGAGCAGTACTTC	CASSVGTGAYEQYF
TRBV11-3	NA	NA	TRBJ2-7	TGTGCCAGCAGCCCGGTACGTGACTACGAGCAGTACTTC	CASSPVRDYEQYF
TRBV11-2	NA	NA	TRBJ2-2	TGTGCCAGCAGCTTAGGGACAGTTAACACCGGGGAGCTGTTTTTT	CASSLGTVNTGELFF
TRBV14	NA	NA	TRBJ2-3	TGTGCCAGCAGCCGGATTAGCGGATCCACAGATACGCAGTATTTT	CASSRISGSTDTQYF
TRBV2	NA	NA	TRBJ2-7	TGTGCCAGCAAGGAGAGGCTCTCCTACGAGCAGTACTTC	CASKERLSYEQYF
TRBV5-6	TRBD2	NA	TRBJ2-7	TGTGCCAGCAGCCCCTCCGGGCGGGGGGAATCCTCCTACGAGCAGTACTTC	CASSPSGRGESSYEQYF
TRBV4-1	TRBD2	NA	TRBJ2-7	TGCGCCAGCAGCTCCCGGGGAGCGGGAGACAACGAGCAGTACTTC	CASSSRGAGDNEQYF
TRBV27	NA	NA	TRBJ1-2	TGTGCCAGCAGGGACAGATCGGGTGGCTACACCTTC	CASRDRSGGYTF
TRBV9	TRBD2	NA	TRBJ2-1	TGTGCCAGCAGCGGTGGACTAGGGTACAATGAGCAGTTCTTC	CASSGGLGYNEQFF
TRBV4-2	NA	once	TRBJ2-1	TGTGCCAGCAGCCAAGGAGCCGGTAAAGGGGCACTTTCCTCCTACAATGAGCAGTTCTTC	CASSQGAGKGALSSYNEQFF
TRBV14	NA	NA	TRBJ1-5	TGTGCCAGCAGCCAAGAACGGACAGATCTTCAGCCCCAGCATTTT	CASSQERTDLQPQHF
TRBV6-6	TRBD1	NA	TRBJ2-5	TGTGCCAGCAGTTACAATAGACAGGGCCAAGAGACCCAGTACTTC	CASSYNRQGQETQYF
TRBV4-2	TRBD1	once	TRBJ1-4	TGTGCCAGCAGCTTGATGGTAGGGGGCGCGGATGAAAAACTGTTTTTT	CASSLMVGGADEKLFF
TRBV5-1	NA	NA	TRBJ2-5	TGCGCCAGCAGCCCCCGGACAGTTCACCCCCAAGAGACCCAGTACTTC	CASSPRTVHPQETQYF
TRBV6-5	TRBD1	NA	TRBJ2-7	TGTGCCAGCAGTCCTTACCACAGGGGACCCGAGCAGTACTTC	CASSPYHRGPEQYF
TRBV15	NA	NA	TRBJ1-2	TGTGCCACCAGCAGCGCACAGGGAGTCTTAGCTGGCTACACCTTC	CATSSAQGVLAGYTF
TRBV4-2	NA	NA	TRBJ1-1	TGTGCCAGCAGCCAAGATTCAGAAGCTTTCTTT	CASSQDSEAFF
TRBV5-1	NA	NA	TRBJ2-5	TGCGCCAGCTTGGACCCGGGATGGGGAGAGACCCAGTACTTC	CASLDPGWGETQYF
TRBV7-2	NA	NA	TRBJ2-3	TGTGCCAGCTCCCGGCTAGAAAACAGGGGCACAGATACGCAGTATTTT	CASSRLENRGTDTQYF
TRBV6-5	NA	NA	TRBJ2-3	TGTGCCAGCAGCCGCGGGGCTCGCACAGATACGCAGTATTTT	CASSRGARTDTQYF